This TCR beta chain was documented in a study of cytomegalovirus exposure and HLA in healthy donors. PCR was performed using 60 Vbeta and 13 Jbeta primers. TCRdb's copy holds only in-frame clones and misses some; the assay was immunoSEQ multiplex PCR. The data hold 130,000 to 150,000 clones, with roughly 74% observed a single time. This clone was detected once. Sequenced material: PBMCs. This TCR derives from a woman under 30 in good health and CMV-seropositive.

DNA for the CDR3: TGCGCCAGCAGCCAAGAGACGGGTCCCACTGAAGCTTTCTTT. Translation gives CASSQETGPTEAFF. The rearrangement joins TRBV4-3 to TRBJ1-1; no clear D. CDR3 length: 14 amino acids. V lost 0 bases, J lost 4 bases, and 9 bases lay in between. CDR1 and CDR2 (germline): LGHNA, YSLEER.